This T cell receptor (beta chain) was captured in a study of T-cell memory formation after mild COVID-19 (dated by TCRdb to the early 2020s). About the study as a whole: Most TCR sequence clusters were specific to one of the two donors. In two donors, T-cell clones that expanded and contracted after mild COVID-19 were followed by sequencing TCRalpha and TCRbeta repertoires longitudinally. The cohort was made up of two young adult volunteers, one female and one male, who were previously healthy. Study-level results and caveats: Contracting CD4+ clones were found mainly in CM and EM memory subsets, while CD8+ clones were enriched in EMRA. The study covered only a couple of mild cases, and larger cohorts including severe cases with pre-infection samples were considered necessary. Clones contracting from day 15 to 85 had balanced CD4/CD8 phenotypes, while a second wave expanding from day 15 to 37 was biased towards CD4+. Some responding clones were detected in pre-infection memory, suggesting pre-existing cross-reactive memory T cells joined the SARS-CoV-2 response. The second-wave clones that peaked on day 37 were not confirmed to be SARS-CoV-2 specific.

V is cut by 10 bases and J by 5 bases, and the space between the germline ends is 15 bases. The CDR3 starts with the cysteine, ends with the phenylalanine, and has 12 residues. Only the CDR3 DNA is retained, 36 bases long and in frame from the first base. Per the germline V gene, MNHEY is the CDR1 and SVGEGT is the CDR2. PBMCs were isolated by Ficoll-Paque density gradient centrifugation. Details on this clonotype: It has no known antigen specificity. No much larger clonotype is one base removed from it; base qualities were not supplied.

The sequencer was an Illumina NovaSeq 6000. cDNA libraries for TCRalpha and TCRbeta were prepared by 5'RACE using constant-segment primers, with sample barcodes and unique molecular identifiers added. RNA was extracted from every sample with Trizol reagent. Amplification of the libraries took two PCR steps, and the second step added a second sample barcode plus Illumina TruSeq adapters. The libraries were sequenced on an Illumina NovaSeq using 2 x 150 bp paired-end reads. From the authors' description of their analysis: Demultiplexing of reads and collapsing into UMI-guided consensus sequences were performed with migec v1.2.7. Using mixcr v2.1.11, the UMI consensuses were aligned to TRA and TRB V and J templates and assembled into clonotypes. Expanded or contracted clonotypes were those called significant by both edgeR and NoisET, with noise models trained on biological replicates. For edgeR calls, the thresholds were a false discovery rate-adjusted p below 0.01 and a log2 fold-change of 1. As an exploratory analysis of dynamics, max-normalized trajectories of the 1000 most abundant clonotypes were examined by PCA with hierarchical clustering. The CD4 or CD8 phenotype of responding clones was assigned using the separately sequenced CD4+ and CD8+ repertoires. The raw public data were reprocessed by TCRdb itself: fastp quality trimming at Q25, MiXCR clonotype calling, in-frame beta chains only. Every distinct CDR3 protein forms one entry, paired with its most common genes and DNA. TCRdb assigned the V and J calls; the authors' analysis was not used. Across this sample there are hundreds of thousands of distinct CDR3 sequences, with roughly 22% seen only once. Under 15% of the sample comes from the top ten.

Source material: PBMCs or a T cell subset sorted from them (not recorded which). The chain was built from TRBV6-2 or TRBV6-3 and TRBJ2-7, with the D segment identity uncertain. The TCR sequence derives from an adult woman who had mild COVID-19 (a few samples of this study predate the infection). The sample titles of this study are shuffled in the database, so cell type and time point are left out; the donor was told from shared clones. The sequenced DNA is TGTGCCACCTCAGGAACGGCGAACGAGCAGTACTTC. Its amino acids are CATSGTANEQYF.